Shown below are 13 T cell receptor beta chains from a single sample sequenced in a study of regulatory T cells in long-lasting Graves disease. Indicated time point: newly diagnosed GD, antithyroid drugs for less than 3 months. The TCR library was prepared using RNA isolated from PBMCs. Assembly of TCR beta libraries relied on iRepertoire HTBI primers together with Arm-PCR of CDR3 regions. Via MiXCR, TCRdb re-called the multiplex PCR reads, giving one row per CDR3 protein. In the table there are about 440,000 distinct CDR3 sequences, about a sixth of which are singletons. The same data also went into a second study, on T cells in Graves' hyperthyroidism and ophthalmopathy.

The source was peripheral blood mononuclear cells (PBMCs), collected at new diagnosis, from a patient treated with antithyroid drugs. Receptor source: a woman aged 18 to 35 with Graves disease.

In its sample, this clonotype was seen many times. The chain carries TRBV6-2 or TRBV6-3 and TRBJ2-7, with 11 bases that match TRBD2. CDR1 is MNHEY, CDR2 SVGEGT, per germline. The CDR3 sequence is 15 residues long. The ends lost 6 bases at V and 0 bases at J; junction bases unmatched: 4. The CDR3 protein is CASRFGLAGSYEQYF. CDR3 nucleotide sequence: TGTGCCAGCAGGTTCGGACTAGCGGGCTCCTACGAGCAGTACTTC.

The table lists this clonotype with many counts. This chain uses TRBV20-1 with TRBJ2-5; possibly TRBD2 for D (6 bases). Per germline, CDR1 DFQATT and CDR2 SNEGSKA (reference sequence). Trimming cost V 3 bases and J 2 bases, with 13 bases left between them. The CDR3 runs 14 residues. The CDR3 here is CSASSVAEQETQYF. CDR3 in DNA: TGCAGTGCTAGTTCGGTAGCGGAACAAGAGACCCAGTACTTC.

This clonotype was seen a handful of times. The V and J genes are TRBV9 and TRBJ1-5; 8 positions match TRBD1. This CDR3 spans 20 amino acids. Germline-derived CDR1 and CDR2 are SGDLS and YYNGEE. V shed 1 base and J 0 bases; nucleotides not matched to a gene: 15. The CDR3 reads CASSVNPSDRARYSNQPQHF. The DNA of the CDR3 is TGTGCCAGCAGCGTAAATCCCTCGGACAGGGCACGATATAGCAATCAGCCCCAGCATTTT. Full variable domain (missing parts from reference TRBV9 and TRBJ1-5): DSGVTQTPKHLITATGQRVTLRCSPRSGDLSVYWYQQSLDQGLQFLIQYYNGEERAKGNILERFSAQQFPDLHSELNLSSLELGDSALYFCASSVNPSDRARYSNQPQHFGDGTRLSIL.

This clonotype was seen more than once but under ten times. The chain employs TRBV6-1 and TRBJ2-7, with D hard to call. This CDR3 region has 13 residues. V lost 6 bases to trimming and J lost 6 bases, with 15 bases between them. Germline V gene lookup returns CDR1 MNHNS and CDR2 SASEGT. In DNA, the CDR3 is TGTGCCAGCAGGGCCCTTAAGGGTGGCGAGCAGTACTTC. Amino acids: CASRALKGGEQYF.

Regarding this clonotype: Possible read error: a much larger clone is one base away. The chain recombines TRBV2 with TRBJ2-3, with unresolved D. The end of the DNA is better explained by TRBJ1-5, so the J call may be wrong. The CDR3 runs to 14 residues. Per germline, CDR1 SNHLY and CDR2 FYNNEI. The CDR3 protein is CASSELVVSDTQHF. Here the CDR3 DNA reads TGTGCCAGCAGTGAACTAGTTGTGTCAGATACGCAGCATTTT.

This clonotype was detected ten times or more. V gene TRBV29-1 combines with J gene TRBJ2-5; 11 bases map to TRBD2. The CDR3 sequence is 14 residues long. Trimming at V came to 6 bases and at J to 0 bases, leaving 3 bases not matched to a gene. Per germline, CDR1 SQVTM and CDR2 ANQGSEA. The CDR3 DNA sequence: TGCAGCGTCTTGACTAGCGGGAACCAAGAGACCCAGTACTTC. It yields the protein CSVLTSGNQETQYF.

V usage is TRBV30 and J usage is TRBJ1-6; 9 bases are a match to TRBD1. Germline V gene data show CDR1 as GTSNPN and CDR2 as SVGIG (reference sequence). V trimming: 5 bases; J trimming: 9 bases; junction bases outside the gene matches: 8. This CDR3 comprises 14 residues. CDR3 coding DNA: TGTGCCTGGGGACCGGGACAGGGTTTTTCACCCCTCCACTTT. Translation: CAWGPGQGFSPLHF.

This sequence joins TRBV7-9 and TRBJ1-2; 8 bases are a match to TRBD1. CDR3 length: 14 amino acids. After removal of 2 bases from V and 7 bases from J, the junction contained 6 bases not matched to a gene. CDR1 SEHNR and CDR2 FQNEAQ come from the germline V gene (reference sequence). The CDR3 bases are TGTGCCAGCAGCTTACATGGACAGGGTGGTGGCTACACCTTC. Its protein product is CASSLHGQGGGYTF.

The CDR3 DNA reads TGTGCCAGCAGACGGACTAGTCGTCGCAATGAGCAGTTCTTC. Its protein is CASRRTSRRNEQFF. The J gene is TRBJ2-1, the V gene TRBV6-1; TRBD2 aligns across 7 bases. The junction had 8 bases not matched to a gene; V was cut back by 6 bases and J by 6 bases. CDR1 and CDR2 (germline): MNHNS, SASEGT. The CDR3 contains 14 residues.

This clonotype was counted ten times or more. V usage is TRBV5-6 and J usage is TRBJ1-2; 7 bases map to TRBD1. Germline trimming cut 4 bases from V and 5 bases from J; bases unmatched to any gene: 5. This CDR3 region has 13 residues. Germline V gene data show CDR1 as SGHDT and CDR2 as YYEEEE. CDR3 DNA: TGTGCCAGCAGCCGGGACAGTCGGTATGGCTACACCTTC. Protein product: CASSRDSRYGYTF.

This clonotype was recorded many times. The chain couples TRBV30 to TRBJ2-2, with unresolved D. The CDR3 runs to 13 residues. Germline V gene lookup returns CDR1 GTSNPN and CDR2 SVGIG (reference sequence). The germline V and J ends were trimmed by 5 bases and 1 base, with 8 bases remaining between them. The DNA of the CDR3 is TGTGCCTGGGGAGACAAGAACACCGGGGAGCTGTTTTTT. This sequence encodes CAWGDKNTGELFF.

The chain links TRBV20-1 to TRBJ2-3; TRBD1 might be the D (5 bases). The V end lost 6 bases, the J end lost 8 bases, and 12 bases lay between the germline ends. From germline, CDR1 is DFQATT and CDR2 SNEGSKA (reference sequence). The CDR3 is made up of 11 amino acids. CDR3 sequence (DNA): TGCAGTGCGCCAGGGCCGGGTACGCAGTATTTT. It codes for CSAPGPGTQYF.

This clonotype came up a few times. V usage is TRBV12-3 or TRBV12-4 and J usage is TRBJ1-2, with D possibly matching TRBD1 (6 bases). The CDR3 is made up of 13 amino acids. The ends were cut back, 7 bases at V and 5 bases at J, with 14 bases in the middle. The CDR3 protein is CASKRDTLYGYTF. CDR3 in DNA: TGTGCCAGCAAACGGGACACCCTATATGGCTACACCTTC.